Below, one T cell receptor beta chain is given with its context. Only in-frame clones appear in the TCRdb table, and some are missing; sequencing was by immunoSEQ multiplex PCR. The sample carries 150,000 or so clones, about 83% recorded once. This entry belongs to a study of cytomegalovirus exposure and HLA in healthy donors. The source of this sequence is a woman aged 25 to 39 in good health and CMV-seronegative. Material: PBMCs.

The CDR3 is CASSFFGGVTGELFF. The CDR3 DNA is TGTGCCAGCAGCTTTTTCGGGGGGGTCACCGGGGAGCTGTTTTTT. This chain links TRBV5-4 with TRBJ2-2; 8 bases match TRBD2. There are 15 residues in the CDR3. Germline V gives CDR1 SGHNT, CDR2 YYREEE (reference sequence). Trimming took 2 bases from V and 4 from J; bases not matched to a gene: 4. Drawing the rest from reference TRBV5-4 and TRBJ2-2, the complete variable domain is ETGVTQSPTHLIKTRGQQVTLRCSSQSGHNTVSWYQQALGQGPQFIFQYYREEENGRGNFPPRFSGLQFPNYSSELNVNALELDDSALYLCASSFFGGVTGELFFGEGSRLTVL.